This TCR beta chain was sequenced in a study of identical twins. Turning to this clonotype: Its antigen is unidentified.

Carrying unique molecular identifiers, the cDNA also gained a universal primer site through template switching. From the 5' RACE reads, TCRdb called clonotypes with MiXCR, one entry per CDR3 protein. The repertoire holds about 1.7 million distinct CDR3 sequences, with under 35% as singletons. The CDR3 is 15 amino acids. Deletions cut 0 bases from V and 0 bases from J, with 10 bases between. Germline V lookup: CDR1 DFQATT, CDR2 SNEGSKA (reference sequence). Study-wide results and limits: For monozygotic twins, models underestimated out-of-frame TCR alpha sharing. Twin pairs had excess sharing that was weaker in beta out-of-frame sequences. There were fewer insertions in abundant cord blood beta clonotypes, but memory repertoires showed no such pattern.

V and J are TRBV20-1 and TRBJ2-3; a weak D match, TRBD2 (6 bases). The sequenced sample consisted of cord blood. This clonotype was obtained from a newborn girl in good health. CDR3 bases: TGCAGTGCTAGAGAGTGGCGGGATAGCACAGATACGCAGTATTTT. Translating it yields CSAREWRDSTDTQYF.